The 2 T cell receptor beta chains in this list originate from one sample, sequenced in a study of long-term antiretroviral therapy in people with HIV. The libraries were made with immunoSEQ v3.0 at survey level. Profiled with immunoSEQ multiplex PCR; TCRdb holds only in-frame clones, not every one. Of under 45,000 clones listed, roughly four fifths are singletons. Sequences were derived from unsorted PBMCs, sampled 1 year after starting antiretroviral therapy. The receptors shown here come from a man aged 18 to 29 with HIV.

This clone was seen only a few times. This chain joins TRBV5-4 and TRBJ1-2; D perhaps matches TRBD1 (6 bases). This CDR3 has 14 amino acids. Per the germline V gene, CDR1 is SGHNT and CDR2 is YYREEE (reference sequence). V was cut by 4 bases and J by 11 bases, with 21 bases left in between. Here the CDR3 reads CASSREAAGAVYTF. Written as DNA, the CDR3 is TGTGCCAGCAGCCGGGAGGCGGCAGGGGCCGTTTACACCTTC. Together with reference TRBV5-4 and TRBJ1-2, the CDR3 gives the full variable domain: ETGVTQSPTHLIKTRGQQVTLRCSSQSGHNTVSWYQQALGQGPQFIFQYYREEENGRGNFPPRFSGLQFPNYSSELNVNALELDDSALYLCASSREAAGAVYTFGSGTRLTVV.

The chain carries TRBV13 and TRBJ2-3; 9 bases align to TRBD2. CDR1 PRHDT and CDR2 FYEKMQ come from the germline V gene (reference sequence). V lost 5 bases, J lost 3 bases, and 9 bases stayed unmatched. The CDR3 covers 16 residues. CDR3 residues: CASSPRTSDRTDTQYF. In DNA, the CDR3 is TGTGCCAGCAGCCCTAGGACTAGCGACCGAACAGATACGCAGTATTTT.